Each of the 25 T cell receptor beta chains below was sequenced from the same sample in a study of blood T cell repertoires in COVID-19 (TCRdb year 2020). The library relied on the immunoSEQ multiplex PCR assay. TCRdb holds this immuneACCESS table with in-frame rearrangements only. Some clones are missing; in checked studies, unresolved V genes explain under half, and the rest has no known cause. Recorded for this sample are fewer than 400,000 clones; about 90% of them occurred a single time. The ten largest clones take up less than 2% of the sample. The material sequenced was PBMCs or T cells enriched from blood (not recorded which). These receptors originate from a woman in her twenties or thirties who had recovered from COVID-19.

J is TRBJ1-1 and V is TRBV30, with TRBD1 matching 7 bases. The V gene end was trimmed by 4 bases and the J gene end by 3 bases; junction bases not matched to a gene: 8. Germline V gives CDR1 GTSNPN, CDR2 SVGIG (reference sequence). CDR3 size: 14 residues. CDR3 sequence reads: CAWIRGRRYTEAFF. The CDR3 DNA reads TGTGCCTGGATCAGGGGGAGAAGGTACACTGAAGCTTTCTTT. The variable domain in full, completed from reference TRBV30 and TRBJ1-1, reads SQTIHQWPATLVQPVGSPLSLECTVEGTSNPNLYWYRQAAGRGLQLLFYSVGIGQISSEVPQNLSASRPQDRQFILSSKKLLLSDSGFYLCAWIRGRRYTEAFFGQGTRLTVV.

This clone was seen at least ten times. The chain combines TRBV6-1 with TRBJ2-1; a possible D gene is TRBD2 (6 bases). V was shortened by 1 base and J by 6 bases, with 13 bases between the two germline ends. Germline CDR1 MNHNS, CDR2 SASEGT. The CDR3 has 15 amino acids. The CDR3 loop reads CASSEVSEGGNEQFF. The CDR3 DNA is TGTGCCAGCAGTGAAGTGTCGGAGGGAGGCAATGAGCAGTTCTTC.

The CDR3 spells CASSLASGGSRYTQYF. The CDR3 DNA reads TGTGCCAGCAGCTTAGCCAGCGGGGGGTCCCGTTATACGCAGTATTTT. V gene TRBV11-2 combines with J gene TRBJ2-3; the match to TRBD2 covers 9 bases. The CDR3 length is 16 residues. Germline lookup yields CDR1 SGHAT and CDR2 FQNNGV. V shed 1 base, J shed 7 bases, and the junction held 9 bases outside the gene matches.

This clone has only one observation. The gene calls are TRBV5-4 and TRBJ2-1; TRBD2 aligns across 8 bases. Germline V lookup: CDR1 SGHNT, CDR2 YYREEE (reference sequence). The CDR3 consists of 17 residues. V dropped 4 bases and J dropped 8; count of bases not matched to a gene: 17. The DNA of the CDR3 is TGTGCCAGCAGCCCACGGGAGGGGGTAAGTTCGATCCATGAGCAGTTCTTC. It is translated as CASSPREGVSSIHEQFF.

Only a few counts were recorded for this clone. Other DNA sequences in the same sample also yield this CDR3. This chain connects TRBV9 to TRBJ1-2; no definite D call. Germline CDR1 and CDR2: SGDLS and YYNGEE. The CDR3 totals 13 residues. V shed 0 bases and J shed 1 base, with 4 bases lying between them. The CDR3 nucleotides are TGTGCCAGCAGCGTAGCTCGTAACTATGGCTACACCTTC. It encodes CASSVARNYGYTF.

The J gene is TRBJ1-2, the V gene TRBV7-9; 10 bases align to TRBD1. This CDR3 is built from 16 residues. The J segment lost 7 bases and the V segment lost 3 bases, leaving 11 bases of the junction unmatched. Germline V gene lookup returns CDR1 SEHNR and CDR2 FQNEAQ (reference sequence). The CDR3 DNA is TGTGCCAGCAGCTTGGGGACAGGGGTCGTCTATTCTGGCTACACCTTC. The encoded protein is CASSLGTGVVYSGYTF.

The chain combines TRBV11-2 with TRBJ1-5, with 7 positions matching TRBD1. This CDR3 region has 15 residues. V was clipped by 5 bases and J by 0 bases; unmatched bases: 4. Germline CDR1 is SGHAT and CDR2 is FQNNGV. The CDR3 region has the DNA TGTGCCAGCAGCCCTGGGACAGTTAGCAATCAGCCCCAGCATTTT. Translated: CASSPGTVSNQPQHF.

The chain is built from TRBV2 and TRBJ2-2, with 11 bases lining up with TRBD2. The length of the CDR3 is 15 residues. Germline assignment: CDR1 SNHLY and CDR2 FYNNEI. The J segment lost 4 bases and the V segment lost 6 bases, leaving 4 bases of the junction unmatched. CDR3 sequence (DNA): TGTGCCAGCAGATCGACTAGCGGGGTCACCGGGGAGCTGTTTTTT. Amino acid sequence: CASRSTSGVTGELFF.

This clone was picked up one time. CDR3 DNA: TGCAGCGTGATCTTGCTGTCTACCTACGAGCAGTACTTC. It is translated as CSVILLSTYEQYF. The chain has TRBV29-1 and TRBJ2-7, with unresolved D. This CDR3 spans 13 amino acids. Germline V gene lookup returns CDR1 SQVTM and CDR2 ANQGSEA. With 6 bases removed from V and 2 bases from J, the gap between germline ends came to 14 bases.

The rearrangement links TRBV10-3 to TRBJ2-3; weak D call: TRBD2 (5 bases). The CDR3 length is 16 residues. V lost 0 bases to trimming and J lost 3 bases, with 13 bases between them. Germline V CDR1 and CDR2: ENHRY, SYGVKD. CDR3 sequence (DNA): TGTGCCATCAGTGAGTCGGGCCATAGCGTGACAGATACGCAGTATTTT. Translating gives CAISESGHSVTDTQYF.

This chain connects TRBV6-5 to TRBJ1-1, with TRBD1 identical over 7 bases. Germline V gene lookup returns CDR1 MNHEY and CDR2 SVGAGI. The CDR3 has 12 amino acids. The trim removed 5 bases at V and 12 bases at J, leaving 9 bases unmatched. CDR3 sequence (DNA): TGTGCCAGCAGTCGACAGGGTACTTTGACTTTCTTT. Translation: CASSRQGTLTFF.

The V gene is TRBV5-1, the J gene TRBJ2-1, with 11 bases aligning to TRBD1. From germline, CDR1 is SGHRS and CDR2 YFSETQ. The V and J ends lost 2 bases and 7 bases, in that order; junction bases with no gene match: 11. The CDR3 consists of 17 residues. The CDR3 loop reads CASSFSPGTGGWNEQFF. The CDR3 coding sequence is TGCGCCAGCAGCTTTAGTCCCGGGACAGGGGGTTGGAATGAGCAGTTCTTC.

The chain links TRBV27 to TRBJ2-7; 7 bases match TRBD2. Germline V lookup: CDR1 MNHEY, CDR2 SMNVEV (reference sequence). V was pared by 3 bases and J by 3 bases, with 5 bases of the junction left unmatched. The CDR3 is 14 amino acids. CDR3 coding DNA: TGTGCCAGCAGTTTTGGGACTACTAGCTACGAGCAGTACTTC. The encoded protein is CASSFGTTSYEQYF.

This chain connects TRBV7-3 to TRBJ2-7; D gene ambiguous. V gave up 1 base and J gave up 2 bases, with 6 bases separating them. This CDR3 contains 13 residues. CDR1 is SGHTA, CDR2 FQGTGA, per germline. As DNA, the CDR3 is TGTGCCAGCAGCTTAAACCAGGCCTACGAGCAGTACTTC. Its translation is CASSLNQAYEQYF.

The J gene is TRBJ1-2, the V gene TRBV29-1; 9 positions agree with TRBD1. Germline CDR1 is SQVTM and CDR2 is ANQGSEA. The CDR3 has 14 residues. V was pared by 4 bases and J by 0 bases, with 3 bases of the junction left unmatched. The CDR3 reads CSVVQGAPNYGYTF. CDR3 sequence (DNA): TGCAGCGTTGTACAGGGGGCGCCTAACTATGGCTACACCTTC.

This clone was counted a single time. The chain combines TRBV27 with TRBJ2-7; D might be TRBD2 (6 bases). The CDR3 covers 14 residues. Germline V gives CDR1 MNHEY, CDR2 SMNVEV (reference sequence). With 6 bases removed from V and 3 bases from J, the gap between germline ends came to 15 bases. The CDR3 loop is CASRQGLGIYEQYF. Here the CDR3 DNA reads TGTGCCAGCAGGCAGGGACTGGGGATCTACGAGCAGTACTTC.

This chain connects TRBV19 to TRBJ1-2, with D unclear. Germline V gene sequence: CDR1 LNHDA, CDR2 SQIVND (reference sequence). V lost 3 bases and J lost 6, with 11 bases in between. This CDR3 contains 13 residues. The CDR3 coding sequence is TGTGCCAGTAGTATGATAGGGAGCGATGGCTACACCTTC. Translation gives CASSMIGSDGYTF.

The rearrangement joins TRBV29-1 to TRBJ1-1, with a possible D match to TRBD1 (5 bases). Trimming left V 4 bases short and J 6 bases short, with 24 bases between. This CDR3 spans 16 amino acids. CDR1 and CDR2 (germline): SQVTM, ANQGSEA. The CDR3 reads CSVVLGVAGKIAEAFF. In nucleotides, the CDR3 is TGCAGCGTTGTTCTAGGGGTCGCAGGGAAAATAGCTGAAGCTTTCTTT.

The rearrangement links TRBV28 to TRBJ1-2; weak D call: TRBD1 (6 bases). CDR1 and CDR2 from the germline V gene are MDHEN and SYDVKM. Deletions cut 5 bases from V and 4 bases from J, with 20 bases between. The CDR3 totals 16 residues. Here the CDR3 DNA reads TGTGCCAGCAGTAGTGAGATTGGGGGCGCGGTCTATGGCTACACCTTC. It encodes CASSSEIGGAVYGYTF.

CDR3 residues: CASSQDKGAGQPQHF. CDR3 bases: TGCGCCAGCAGCCAAGATAAGGGGGCTGGGCAGCCCCAGCATTTT. The chain links TRBV4-3 to TRBJ1-5; TRBD1 aligns across 7 bases. V lost 0 bases, J lost 7 bases, and 6 bases stayed unmatched. The CDR3 is 15 residues long. Germline V gene sequence: CDR1 LGHNA, CDR2 YSLEER.

This sequence joins TRBV5-6 and TRBJ2-2; TRBD1 aligns across 8 bases. Germline lookup yields CDR1 SGHDT and CDR2 YYEEEE. This CDR3 spans 15 amino acids. Trimming at V came to 3 bases and at J to 6 bases, leaving 7 bases not matched to a gene. DNA for the CDR3: TGTGCCAGCAGCTCCGGGACAGGCATACCCGGGGAGCTGTTTTTT. Protein sequence: CASSSGTGIPGELFF.

This chain uses TRBV6-6 with TRBJ1-5; D gene uncertain. CDR1 and CDR2 from the germline V gene are MNHNY and SVGAGI (reference sequence). This CDR3 spans 13 amino acids. The V end was cut by 8 bases, the J end by 4 bases, with 12 bases between. The CDR3 region has the DNA TGTGCCAGCTATCGATCGCGAAATCAGCCCCAGCATTTT. Its protein is CASYRSRNQPQHF.

V and J are TRBV18 and TRBJ1-2; D remains ambiguous. CDR3 length equals 15 residues. Germline V lookup: CDR1 KGHSH, CDR2 LQKENI. Trimming took off 5 bases at V and 3 bases at J, with 16 bases between the two ends. CDR3 nucleotide sequence: TGTGCCAGCTCAACTGCTTTCCAGGATGACTATGGCTACACCTTC. As protein: CASSTAFQDDYGYTF.

The chain carries TRBV24-1 and TRBJ2-2; 9 bases are shared with TRBD1. CDR3 length equals 16 residues. The ends lost 4 bases at V and 5 bases at J; junction bases unmatched: 7. Germline V CDR1 and CDR2: KGHDR, SFDVKD. The chain's CDR3 is CATSDFNDRGTGELFF. The CDR3 bases are TGTGCCACCAGTGACTTTAATGACAGGGGGACCGGGGAGCTGTTTTTT.

This chain joins TRBV7-8 and TRBJ2-3, with 10 bases identical to TRBD2. This CDR3 is built from 15 residues. Germline CDR1 SGHVS, CDR2 FQNEAQ. The trim removed 1 base at V and 6 bases at J, leaving 4 bases unmatched. CDR3 nucleotide sequence: TGTGCCAGCAGCTTAGTTAGCGGGGGGTTGGATACGCAGTATTTT. This gives the protein CASSLVSGGLDTQYF.